Listed below are T cell receptor beta chains from one sample, sequenced in a study of blood T cell repertoires in COVID-19. Clones were read by immunoSEQ multiplex PCR, and TCRdb kept only the in-frame ones, dropping some. The sample has 200,000 to 250,000 clones, 80% to 90% seen once; the top ten hold about 9.9%. The sequenced sample was peripheral blood. These receptors all come from a man aged 45-65 years with COVID-19, enrolled during active disease. CDR3s include the opening cysteine and the closing phenylalanine or tryptophan. A D gene is named only where the DNA matches it firmly. Clone size is stated in some rows and not others, as once, few, many or a class when expanded.

j_call d_call clone_size v_call cdr3_nt cdr3_aa
TRBJ2-7 . . TRBV29-1 TGCAGCGTTCGGGCAGGGAAGCTAGGAAGACTCGAGCAGTACTTC CSVRAGKLGRLEQYF
TRBJ1-2 TRBD1 . TRBV6-2/TRBV6-3 TGTGCCAGCAGTTCACGCCTTCCGGGACAGGGGCTTCGGGGCTACACCTTC CASSSRLPGQGLRGYTF
TRBJ1-2 . few TRBV28 TGTGCCAGCAGTTCGGTCGACAGACGCTTTGGCTACACCTTC CASSSVDRRFGYTF
TRBJ1-6 . . TRBV4-1 TGCGCCAGCAGCCAAGAAGTGGGGGGGGATCTCTATAATTCACCCCTCCACTTT CASSQEVGGDLYNSPLHF
TRBJ2-2 TRBD1 . TRBV19 TGTGCCAGTACCACCGGGACAGTGAACACCGGGGAGCTGTTTTTT CASTTGTVNTGELFF
TRBJ1-5 . . TRBV5-1 TGCGCCAGCAGCTTCAGGGGCGATCGGCCCCAGCATTTT CASSFRGDRPQHF
TRBJ2-7 . . TRBV5-1 TGCGCCAGCAGCTCTCAGCTTGTAGGGGCTTACGAGCAGTACTTC CASSSQLVGAYEQYF
TRBJ2-1 . . TRBV11-2 TGTGCCAGCAGCTTGCGGACTCTGAGTTACAATGAGCAGTTCTTC CASSLRTLSYNEQFF
TRBJ1-5 . . TRBV18 TGTGCCAGCTCAACTGACGGGGGTCTTCAGCCCCAGCATTTT CASSTDGGLQPQHF
TRBJ1-2 TRBD1 . TRBV14 TGTGCCAGCAGCCAACGAAGGGACAGCCTCTATGGCTACACCTTC CASSQRRDSLYGYTF
TRBJ2-3 TRBD1 . TRBV15 TGTGCCACCAGCATGACCGGGACAGGGTCCCCCACAGATACGCAGTATTTT CATSMTGTGSPTDTQYF
TRBJ2-1 . few TRBV5-1 TGCGCCAGCAGCTTAGGGGTGGGGTCCTACAATGAGCAGTTCTTC CASSLGVGSYNEQFF
TRBJ2-7 . once TRBV29-1 TGCAGCGTAGTCCGAGACAGCCCTTCCTACGAGCAGTACTTC CSVVRDSPSYEQYF
TRBJ2-3 . . TRBV5-1 TGCGCCAGCAGCCACGGAGAACCTAGCGAGACGCAGTATTTT CASSHGEPSETQYF
TRBJ1-2 . . TRBV6-5 TGTGCCAGCCGGACTACGGGGAACTATGGCTACACCTTC CASRTTGNYGYTF
TRBJ2-7 TRBD1 . TRBV30 TGTGCCTGGACGCGACAGGGGGGCGAGCAGTACTTC CAWTRQGGEQYF
TRBJ2-3 . . TRBV6-5 TGTGCCAGCAGTTACGGGGGGTCTGGCACAGATACGCAGTATTTT CASSYGGSGTDTQYF
TRBJ1-1 . . TRBV14 TGTGCCAGCAGCCAAGTACCAGGGGCGGACACTGAAGCTTTCTTT CASSQVPGADTEAFF
TRBJ2-2 TRBD1 . TRBV7-9 TGTGCCAGCAGCTTAGGCAACCACAGGGGGCAGGCCGGGGAGCTGTTTTTT CASSLGNHRGQAGELFF
TRBJ1-1 . . TRBV6-6 TGTGCCAGCAGTTATGGGAGAATGAACACTGAAGCTTTCTTT CASSYGRMNTEAFF
TRBJ2-3 . . TRBV7-9 TGTGCCAGCAGCTTTGGACTTGGCGCAGATACGCAGTATTTT CASSFGLGADTQYF
TRBJ2-6 . . TRBV7-3 TGTGCCAGCAGCCGGAGCTCTGGGGCCAACGTCCTGACTTTC CASSRSSGANVLTF
TRBJ1-2 . . TRBV6-6 TGTGCCAGCAGTCGGGACATTAACTATGGCTACACCTTC CASSRDINYGYTF
TRBJ2-5 TRBD2 . TRBV29-1 TGCAGCGTGAGGACTAGGGACGACCAGTACTTC CSVRTRDDQYF
TRBJ1-5 . . TRBV6-5 TGTGCCAGCAGAGAGAATCAGCCCCAGCATTTT CASRENQPQHF
TRBJ1-4 TRBD1 . TRBV6-2/TRBV6-3 TGTGCCAGCAGTTACAACCTCGGGACAGGGGACGAAAAACTGTTTTTT CASSYNLGTGDEKLFF
TRBJ1-1 . . TRBV29-1 TGCAGCGTAGAGGGAGCGACTGAAGCTTTCTTT CSVEGATEAFF
TRBJ2-7 TRBD1 . TRBV6-6 TGTGCCAGCAAGACAGGGGGCAGCTACGAGCAGTACTTC CASKTGGSYEQYF
TRBJ1-2 . . TRBV30 TGTGCCTGGAGCGCGGGGGCCGGTGGCTACACCTTC CAWSAGAGGYTF
TRBJ2-7 . . TRBV29-1 TGCAGCGTTGGAGGTCGGTGGGAGCAGTACTTC CSVGGRWEQYF
TRBJ2-7 . . TRBV28 TGTGCCAGCAGTTTAACCCCCGGGTCCGTGCAGTACTTC CASSLTPGSVQYF
TRBJ2-2 . . TRBV7-9 TGTGCCAGCAGCCACCCCAGATACACCGGGGAGCTGTTTTTT CASSHPRYTGELFF
TRBJ2-2 . . TRBV3-1/TRBV3-2 TGTGCCAGCAGCCAAGCCAGGGTTGTAACCGGGGAGCTGTTTTTT CASSQARVVTGELFF
TRBJ2-7 . . TRBV7-9 TGTGCCAGCAGCCCGCGCCAAAGGAGGGTGGACGAGCAGTACTTC CASSPRQRRVDEQYF
TRBJ1-1 . . TRBV18 TGTGCCAGCTCGCATGGGAGTGACACTGAAGCTTTCTTT CASSHGSDTEAFF
TRBJ2-1 TRBD2 . TRBV6-5 TGTGCCAGCAGTTGGAGCGGGGGGCCCTACAATGAGCAGTTCTTC CASSWSGGPYNEQFF
TRBJ2-2 . . TRBV2 TGTGCCAGCGAGGGCCGTAACACCGGGGAGCTGTTTTTT CASEGRNTGELFF
TRBJ2-2 TRBD2 . TRBV18 TGTGCCAGCTCACGGACTAGCGGGGGGAGCACCGGGGAGCTGTTTTTT CASSRTSGGSTGELFF
TRBJ1-1 . . TRBV30 TGTGCCTGGAGTGGGGGGGGAAACACTGAAGCTTTCTTT CAWSGGGNTEAFF
TRBJ2-1 TRBD2 once TRBV24-1 TGTGCCACCAGTGAAAGAAGCGGGGGGGCCCTTAATGAGCAGTTCTTC CATSERSGGALNEQFF
TRBJ1-2 . . TRBV19 TGTGCCAGTAGTATCAGCGGGCTGCGCTATGGCTACACCTTC CASSISGLRYGYTF
TRBJ1-4 . . TRBV20-1 TGCAGTGCTAGTTCCGGCGTCCGGAGGGAAAAACTGTTTTTT CSASSGVRREKLFF
TRBJ1-2 TRBD1 . TRBV5-1 TGCGCCAGCAGCTTGGAGTCAGGGGGGAACTATGGCTACACCTTC CASSLESGGNYGYTF
TRBJ2-7 TRBD1 once TRBV28 TGTGCCAGCAGTAAAAGACAGGGGGCTCGGTACGAGCAGTACTTC CASSKRQGARYEQYF
TRBJ1-6 TRBD1 . TRBV25-1 TGTGCCAGCAGTGAAAGGGACAGGATGGATTCACCCCTCCACTTT CASSERDRMDSPLHF
TRBJ1-4 . . TRBV7-9 TGTGCCAGCAGCTCCGGGGGGAAAGGGAATGAAAAACTGTTTTTT CASSSGGKGNEKLFF
TRBJ2-3 . . TRBV4-3 TGCGCCAGCAGCCAAGAGGGAGGTGATACGCAGTATTTT CASSQEGGDTQYF
TRBJ2-3 TRBD2 . TRBV7-8 TGTGCCAGCAGCGCAATACTAGCGGGCACAGATACGCAGTATTTT CASSAILAGTDTQYF
TRBJ2-7 TRBD1 . TRBV20-1 TGCAGTGCTAGTCAGGTGAAAGGGGGCCACTACGAGCAGTACTTC CSASQVKGGHYEQYF